The present entry profiles one TCR beta chain with its context. J was trimmed by 5 bases and V by 3 bases; bases with no gene match: 4. The CDR3 spans 15 residues. Germline assignment: CDR1 SGDLS and CDR2 YYNGEE. Patients from Seattle were sampled longitudinally, starting during active infection. Authors' methods: Amplification with reference gene primers provided the estimates of nucleated cell counts. Sequenced by immunoSEQ multiplex PCR; TCRdb stores in-frame clones only, minus some. That table furnishes V, J and clone size, whereas the DNA furnished D and trimming. The sample lists a few hundred thousand clones, approximately 86% occurring once. This entry is derived from a study of blood T cell repertoires in COVID-19. Study as a whole: The cDNA or gDNA used as material had been derived from T cells, B-cell-depleted T cells, or PBMCs.

The rearrangement joins TRBV9 to TRBJ2-7; 14 bases map to TRBD2. The receptor was isolated from a woman in her twenties or thirties with COVID-19, enrolled during active disease. The sequenced material came from peripheral blood. CDR3 coding DNA: TGTGCCAGCAGCGCGATGGGACTAGCGGGGGACGAGCAGTACTTC. The encoded protein is CASSAMGLAGDEQYF.